This TCR beta chain was identified in a study of blood T cell repertoires in COVID-19. Background on the study: Specimens from acute and convalescent COVID-19 originated in the United States, Italy and Spain.

Germline CDR1 is LGHNA and CDR2 is YNFKEQ. Trimming removed 4 bases at V and 2 bases at J, with 14 bases between. The CDR3 contains 15 residues. The method was immunoSEQ multiplex PCR; TCRdb's version includes in-frame clones alone and lacks a portion of them. Here the sample spans around 300,000 clones, 88% being singletons. The genes are TRBV4-2 and TRBJ1-1; D gene uncertain. The sample consisted of peripheral blood. The TCR was taken from a woman in her thirties with COVID-19, enrolled during active disease. The CDR3 region is CASSPILRENTEAFF. DNA for the CDR3: TGTGCCAGCAGCCCCATACTCCGGGAAAACACTGAAGCTTTCTTT.